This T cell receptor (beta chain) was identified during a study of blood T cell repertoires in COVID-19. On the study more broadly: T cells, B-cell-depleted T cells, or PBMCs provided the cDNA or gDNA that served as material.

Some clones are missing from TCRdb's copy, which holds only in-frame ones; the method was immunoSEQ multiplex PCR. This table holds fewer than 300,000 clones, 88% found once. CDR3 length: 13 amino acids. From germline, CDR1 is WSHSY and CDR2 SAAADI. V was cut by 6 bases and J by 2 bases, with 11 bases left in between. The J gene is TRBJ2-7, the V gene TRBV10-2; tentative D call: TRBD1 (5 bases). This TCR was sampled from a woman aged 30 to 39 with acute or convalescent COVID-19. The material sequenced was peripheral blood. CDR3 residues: CASRGRVAYEQYF. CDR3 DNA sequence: TGCGCCAGCAGAGGCAGGGTGGCCTACGAGCAGTACTTC.